This T cell receptor beta chain is from a study of long-term antiretroviral therapy in people with HIV. Whole-study findings and limits: Compared with controls, HIV repertoires showed narrower CDR3 length ranges.

Version v3.0 of the immunoSEQ assay ran at survey level. For every sample, sequencing targeted roughly 40,000-55,000 T-cell genomes. TCRdb's table, derived via immunoSEQ multiplex PCR, lists solely in-frame clones and lacks some. Found here are about 24,000 clones, less than 80% of them singletons; the top ten hold 9% to 10%. On this clone: Its specificity is not known.

This sample comprised unsorted PBMCs, obtained 1.2 years after starting antiretroviral therapy. The receptor's source is a woman aged 40-49 years with HIV.

The CDR3 DNA reads TGTGCCAGTAGTATAGAGGCAAGGGTTTCTGGAAACACCATATATTTT. Its translation: CASSIEARVSGNTIYF. The chain couples TRBV19 to TRBJ1-3; D is uncertain. V was shortened by 0 bases and J by 1 base, with 10 bases between the two germline ends. This CDR3 contains 16 residues. CDR1 LNHDA and CDR2 SQIVND come from the germline V gene (reference sequence).